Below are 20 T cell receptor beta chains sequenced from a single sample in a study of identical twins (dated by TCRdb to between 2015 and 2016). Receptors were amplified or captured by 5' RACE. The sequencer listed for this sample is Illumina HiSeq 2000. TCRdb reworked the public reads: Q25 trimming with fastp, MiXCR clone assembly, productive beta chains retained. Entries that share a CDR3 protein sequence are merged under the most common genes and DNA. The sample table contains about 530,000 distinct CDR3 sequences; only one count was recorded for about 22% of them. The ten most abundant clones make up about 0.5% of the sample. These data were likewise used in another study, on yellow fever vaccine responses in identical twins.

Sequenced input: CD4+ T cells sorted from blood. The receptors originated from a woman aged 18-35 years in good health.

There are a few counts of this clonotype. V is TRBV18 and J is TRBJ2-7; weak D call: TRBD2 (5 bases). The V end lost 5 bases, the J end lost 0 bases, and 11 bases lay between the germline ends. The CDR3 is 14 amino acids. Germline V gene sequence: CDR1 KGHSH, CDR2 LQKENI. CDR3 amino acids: CASSMERSSYEQYF. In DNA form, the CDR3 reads TGTGCCAGCTCAATGGAGCGGAGCTCCTACGAGCAGTACTTC. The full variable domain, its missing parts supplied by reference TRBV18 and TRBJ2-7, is NAGVMQNPRHLVRRRGQEARLRCSPMKGHSHVYWYRQLPEEGLKFMVYLQKENIIDESGMPKERFSAEFPKEGPSILRIQQVVRGDSAAYFCASSMERSSYEQYFGPGTRLTVT.

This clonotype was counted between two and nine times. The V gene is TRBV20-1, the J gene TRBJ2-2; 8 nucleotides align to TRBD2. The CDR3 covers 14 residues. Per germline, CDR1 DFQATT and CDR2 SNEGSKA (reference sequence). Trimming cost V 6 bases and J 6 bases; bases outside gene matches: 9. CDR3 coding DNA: TGCAGTGCCACTCGGGGACTAGGGGCCGGGGAGCTGTTTTTT. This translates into CSATRGLGAGELFF.

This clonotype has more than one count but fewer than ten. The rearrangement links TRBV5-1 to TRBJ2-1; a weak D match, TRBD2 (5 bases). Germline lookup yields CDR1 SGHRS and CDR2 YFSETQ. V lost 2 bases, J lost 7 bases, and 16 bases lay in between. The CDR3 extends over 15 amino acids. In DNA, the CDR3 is TGCGCCAGCAGCTTATCCCCCGGAGGTGGGAATGAGCAGTTCTTC. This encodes CASSLSPGGGNEQFF.

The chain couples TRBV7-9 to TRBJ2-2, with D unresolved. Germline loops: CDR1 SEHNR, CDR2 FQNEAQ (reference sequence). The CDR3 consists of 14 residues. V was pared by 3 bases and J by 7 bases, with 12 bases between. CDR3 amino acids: CASSFATGFGELFF. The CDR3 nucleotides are TGTGCCAGCAGCTTCGCGACGGGTTTCGGGGAGCTGTTTTTT.

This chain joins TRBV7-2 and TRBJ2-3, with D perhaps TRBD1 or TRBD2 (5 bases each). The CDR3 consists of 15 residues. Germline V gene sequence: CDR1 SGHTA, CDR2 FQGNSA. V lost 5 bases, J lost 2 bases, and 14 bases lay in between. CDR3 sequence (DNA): TGTGCCAGCAGCGGTAGGGGACGCCTCACAGATACGCAGTATTTT. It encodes CASSGRGRLTDTQYF.

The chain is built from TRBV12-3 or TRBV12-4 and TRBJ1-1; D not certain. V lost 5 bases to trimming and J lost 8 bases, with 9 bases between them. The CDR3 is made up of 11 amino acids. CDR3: CASSPTREAFF. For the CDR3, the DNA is TGTGCCAGCAGTCCGACCAGGGAAGCTTTCTTT.

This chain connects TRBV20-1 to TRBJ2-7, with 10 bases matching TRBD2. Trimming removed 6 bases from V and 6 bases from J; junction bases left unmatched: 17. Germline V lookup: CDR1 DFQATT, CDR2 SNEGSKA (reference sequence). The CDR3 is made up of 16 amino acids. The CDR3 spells CSATRPSGSLPLEQYF. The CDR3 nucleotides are TGCAGTGCCACGCGACCTAGCGGGAGCCTTCCCCTCGAGCAGTACTTC.

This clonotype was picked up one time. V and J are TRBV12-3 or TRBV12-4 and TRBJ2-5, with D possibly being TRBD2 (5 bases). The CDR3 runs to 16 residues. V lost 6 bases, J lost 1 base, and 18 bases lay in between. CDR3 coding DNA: TGTGCCAGCAGACTCACTAGGCAGTTTTCCCAAGAGACCCAGTACTTC. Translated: CASRLTRQFSQETQYF.

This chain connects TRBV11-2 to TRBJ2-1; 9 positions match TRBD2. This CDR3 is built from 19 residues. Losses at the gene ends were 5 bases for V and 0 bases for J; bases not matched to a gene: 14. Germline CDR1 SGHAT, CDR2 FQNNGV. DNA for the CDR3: TGTGCCAGCAGCGGGAAAGCGGCTAGCGGGGCTAGCTCCTACAATGAGCAGTTCTTC. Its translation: CASSGKAASGASSYNEQFF.

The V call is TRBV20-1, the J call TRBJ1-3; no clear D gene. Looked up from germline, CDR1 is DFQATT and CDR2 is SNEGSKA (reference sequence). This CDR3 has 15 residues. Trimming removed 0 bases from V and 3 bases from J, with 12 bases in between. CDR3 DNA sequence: TGCAGTGCTAGAGATCGGACTTTCTTTGGAAACACCATATATTTT. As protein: CSARDRTFFGNTIYF.

In DNA form, the CDR3 reads TGTGCCAGCAGCGTAGAGGGATCTGGGGCCAACGTCCTGACTTTC. This codes for CASSVEGSGANVLTF. The V and J genes are TRBV9 and TRBJ2-6; D is ambiguous. V lost 0 bases and J lost 1, with 5 bases in between. In germline, CDR1 is SGDLS, CDR2 YYNGEE. CDR3 length: 15 amino acids.

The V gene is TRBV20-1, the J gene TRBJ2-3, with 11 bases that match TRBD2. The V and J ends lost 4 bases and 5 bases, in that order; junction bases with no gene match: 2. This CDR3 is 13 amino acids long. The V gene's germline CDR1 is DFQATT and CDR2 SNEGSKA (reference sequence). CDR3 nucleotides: TGCAGTGCTACTAGCGGGGGGCAAGATACGCAGTATTTT. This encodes CSATSGGQDTQYF.

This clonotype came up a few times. CDR3 in DNA: TGTGCCAGCAGCTTAAACTCGGGGGTCCTCCACAATGAGCAGTTCTTC. Protein: CASSLNSGVLHNEQFF. The V gene is TRBV7-2, the J gene TRBJ2-1; D perhaps matches TRBD2 (6 bases). The germline V and J ends were trimmed by 2 bases and 5 bases, with 16 bases remaining between them. This CDR3 contains 16 residues. Germline lookup yields CDR1 SGHTA and CDR2 FQGNSA.

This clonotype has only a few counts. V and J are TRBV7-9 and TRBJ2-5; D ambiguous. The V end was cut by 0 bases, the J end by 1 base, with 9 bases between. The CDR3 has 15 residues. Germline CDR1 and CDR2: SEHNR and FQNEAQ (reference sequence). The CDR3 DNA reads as TGTGCCAGCAGCTTAGCGCTCTGGACCCAAGAGACCCAGTACTTC. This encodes CASSLALWTQETQYF.

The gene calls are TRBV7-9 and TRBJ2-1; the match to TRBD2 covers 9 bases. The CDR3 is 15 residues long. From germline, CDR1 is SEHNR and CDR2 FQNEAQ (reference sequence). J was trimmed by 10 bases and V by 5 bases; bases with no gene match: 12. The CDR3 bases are TGTGCCAGCAGCGTCTGGGCGGGGGGGCCCCAGGAGCAGTTCTTC. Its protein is CASSVWAGGPQEQFF.

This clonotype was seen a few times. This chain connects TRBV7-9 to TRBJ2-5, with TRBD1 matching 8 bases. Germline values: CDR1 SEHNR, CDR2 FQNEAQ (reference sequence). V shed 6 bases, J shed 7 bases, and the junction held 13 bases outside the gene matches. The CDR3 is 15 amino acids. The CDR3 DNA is TGTGCCAGCAGTTATGGGGGACAGGCTATAGGGACCCAGTACTTC. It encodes CASSYGGQAIGTQYF.

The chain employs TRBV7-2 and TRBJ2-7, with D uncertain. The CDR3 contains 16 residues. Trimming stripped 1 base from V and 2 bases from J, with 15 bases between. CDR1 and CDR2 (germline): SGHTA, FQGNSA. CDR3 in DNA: TGTGCCAGCAGCTTAGTGTTCCCGAAAGAACCCTACGAGCAGTACTTC. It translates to CASSLVFPKEPYEQYF.

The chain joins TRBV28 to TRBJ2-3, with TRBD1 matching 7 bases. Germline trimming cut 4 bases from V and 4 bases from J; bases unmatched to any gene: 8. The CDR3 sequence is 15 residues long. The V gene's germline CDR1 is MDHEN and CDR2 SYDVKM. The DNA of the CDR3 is TGTGCCAGCAGTTATGTTCGACAGGGTCCAGATACGCAGTATTTT. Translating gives CASSYVRQGPDTQYF. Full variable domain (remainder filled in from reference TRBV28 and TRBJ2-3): DVKVTQSSRYLVKRTGEKVFLECVQDMDHENMFWYRQDPGLGLRLIYFSYDVKMKEKGDIPEGYSVSREKKERFSLILESASTNQTSMYLCASSYVRQGPDTQYFGPGTRLTVL.

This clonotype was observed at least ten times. The CDR3 here is CASSQAPGLAGGIKRNEQFF. The CDR3 region has the DNA TGTGCCAGCAGCCAAGCACCGGGACTAGCGGGAGGGATCAAGAGGAATGAGCAGTTCTTC. V usage is TRBV3-1 and J usage is TRBJ2-1, with TRBD2 matching 16 bases. This CDR3 spans 20 amino acids. V trimming: 1 base; J trimming: 7 bases; junction bases outside the gene matches: 13. CDR1 and CDR2 from the germline V gene are LGHDT and YNNKEL (reference sequence).

CDR3 region: CATSKGLRGSEQYF. As DNA, the CDR3 is TGTGCCACCAGCAAGGGACTCCGAGGGAGTGAGCAGTACTTC. The rearrangement links TRBV15 to TRBJ2-7, with D tentatively TRBD2 (6 bases). Trimming left V 4 bases short and J 7 bases short, with 17 bases between. CDR3 length equals 14 residues. Per the germline V gene, CDR1 is LNHNV and CDR2 is YYDKDF (reference sequence). Full variable domain (rest looked up from reference TRBV15 and TRBJ2-7): DAMVIQNPRYQVTQFGKPVTLSCSQTLNHNVMYWYQQKSSQAPKLLFHYYDKDFNNEADTPDNFQSRRPNTSFCFLDIRSPGLGDTAMYLCATSKGLRGSEQYFGPGTRLTVT.